This T cell receptor (beta chain) was sequenced for a study of regulatory T cells in long-lasting Graves disease. Broader study findings: New patients shared around 1,000 public clonotypes, and persistent patients shared more, with a few thousand. Peripheral blood alone, not thyroid tissue, underwent study. Gene preferences differed: TRBV28, TRBJ1-2, TRBJ2-5 in persistent cases.

This CDR3 is 15 amino acids long. V dropped 1 base and J dropped 2 bases, with 8 bases sitting between them. Building of the TCR beta libraries involved iRepertoire HTBI primers and Arm-PCR of CDR3 regions. Each CDR3 protein is one row after TCRdb ran MiXCR on the multiplex PCR reads. Of 430,000 or so distinct CDR3 sequences in the sample, approximately 22% were seen once. Ten or more counts support this clonotype. Its specificity is unknown. This sample's time point: persistent/refractory GD, antithyroid drugs over 5 years with positive TRAb. Construction of the TCR library relied on RNA isolated from PBMCs.

This receptor was obtained from a female donor with Graves disease. The gene calls are TRBV12-3 or TRBV12-4 and TRBJ2-2; possible D gene TRBD1, 6 bases. The sequencing here drew on peripheral blood mononuclear cells (PBMCs), taken when the disease was refractory, from a patient treated with antithyroid drugs. CDR3 residues: CASSLGDTNTGELFF. Here the CDR3 DNA reads TGTGCCAGCAGTTTAGGGGACACAAACACCGGGGAGCTGTTTTTT.